This T cell receptor (beta chain) was sequenced for a study of T cell changes during pregnancy in multiple sclerosis. Sequenced by immunoSEQ multiplex PCR; TCRdb stores in-frame clones only, minus some. The sample includes 49,000 or so clones, roughly 92% seen only once; the top ten take around 0.38%. With 0 bases removed from V and 4 bases from J, the gap between germline ends came to 9 bases. The CDR3 loop spans 14 amino acids. Germline CDR1 reads MGHRA; CDR2 reads YSYEKL. This rearrangement joins TRBV4-1 to TRBJ1-2, with D unresolved. This clonotype originated in a female donor in good health, enrolled as a control in a pregnancy study. The specimen was CD4+ T cells from peripheral blood mononuclear cells, collected in the second trimester of pregnancy. The CDR3 loop is CASSQEETLYGYTF. CDR3 DNA: TGCGCCAGCAGCCAAGAAGAGACACTCTATGGCTACACCTTC.